This T cell receptor (beta chain) was observed in a study of tumor-infiltrating lymphocytes in primary liver carcinoma. This clonotype has ten or more counts. V was clipped by 3 bases and J by 9 bases, with 19 bases between them. Germline CDR1 reads SGHNT; CDR2 reads YYREEE (reference sequence). The CDR3 consists of 15 residues. Unsorted bulk tissue, roughly 19-34 mg of it, served as the source for co-extraction of RNA and DNA. A constant-region primer primed TCR beta cDNA synthesis from 500 to 550 ng of total RNA. Library construction for TCR beta comprised three nested multiplex PCR rounds performed with slightly modified ARM-PCR. Both of the initial two PCR rounds ran for about 9 cycles and employed TRBV1-TRBV30 forward primers alongside a C-beta reverse primer. TCRdb passed the multiplex PCR reads through MiXCR, listing each CDR3 protein once. The sample includes 100,000 to 150,000 distinct CDR3 sequences, under 65% of them seen just once.

The sequence derives from a woman aged 55-70 years with primary liver carcinoma and hepatitis B virus infection. The chain has TRBV5-4 and TRBJ2-1, with D perhaps matching TRBD2 (6 bases). The sequenced sample was liver tumor tissue from sampling region 3. This sample's subset: tumor region T3, left-lateral pole. DNA of the CDR3: TGTGCCAGCAGCTCCTCGGGACGGGAGTTTGGTGAGCAGTTCTTC. This gives the protein CASSSSGREFGEQFF.